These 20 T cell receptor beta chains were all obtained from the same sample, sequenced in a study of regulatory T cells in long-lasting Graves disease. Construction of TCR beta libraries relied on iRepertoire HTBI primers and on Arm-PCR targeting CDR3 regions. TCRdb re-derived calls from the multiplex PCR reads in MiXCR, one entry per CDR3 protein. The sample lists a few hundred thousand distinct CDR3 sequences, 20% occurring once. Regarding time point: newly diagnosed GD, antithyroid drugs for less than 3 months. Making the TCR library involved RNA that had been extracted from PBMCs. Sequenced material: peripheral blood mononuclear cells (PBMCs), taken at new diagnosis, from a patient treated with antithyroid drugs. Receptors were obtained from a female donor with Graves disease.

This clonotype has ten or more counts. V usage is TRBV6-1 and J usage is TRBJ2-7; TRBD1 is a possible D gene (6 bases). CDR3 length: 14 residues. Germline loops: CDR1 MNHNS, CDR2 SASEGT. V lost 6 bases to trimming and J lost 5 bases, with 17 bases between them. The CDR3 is CASRNRQAGDEQYF. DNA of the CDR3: TGTGCCAGCAGAAATCGACAGGCCGGGGACGAGCAGTACTTC.

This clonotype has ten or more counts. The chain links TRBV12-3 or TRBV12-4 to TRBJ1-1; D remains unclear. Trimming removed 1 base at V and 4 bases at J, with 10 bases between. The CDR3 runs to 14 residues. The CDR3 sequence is CASSLVVIGTEAFF. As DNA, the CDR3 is TGTGCCAGCAGTTTAGTCGTGATAGGCACTGAAGCTTTCTTT.

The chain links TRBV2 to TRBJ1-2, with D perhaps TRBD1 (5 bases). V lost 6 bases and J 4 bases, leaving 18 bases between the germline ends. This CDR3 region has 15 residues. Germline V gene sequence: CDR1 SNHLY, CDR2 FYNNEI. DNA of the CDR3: TGTGCCAGCAGGGACTACCGACAGTTTACCTATGGCTACACCTTC. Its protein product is CASRDYRQFTYGYTF.

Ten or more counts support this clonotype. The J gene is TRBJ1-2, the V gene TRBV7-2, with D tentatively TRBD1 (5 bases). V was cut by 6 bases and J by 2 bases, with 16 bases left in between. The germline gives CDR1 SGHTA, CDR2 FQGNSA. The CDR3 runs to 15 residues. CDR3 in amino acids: CASSQDPGRNYGYTF. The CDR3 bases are TGTGCCAGCAGTCAGGACCCGGGACGGAACTATGGCTACACCTTC.

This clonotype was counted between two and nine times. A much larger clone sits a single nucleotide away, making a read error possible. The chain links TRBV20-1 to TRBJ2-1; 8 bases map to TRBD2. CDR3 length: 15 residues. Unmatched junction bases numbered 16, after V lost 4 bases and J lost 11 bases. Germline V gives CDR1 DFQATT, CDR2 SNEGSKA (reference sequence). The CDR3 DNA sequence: TGCAGTGCTAAAGATCTGGGACTAGATCCTGAGAAGCAGTTCTTC. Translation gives CSAKDLGLDPEKQFF.

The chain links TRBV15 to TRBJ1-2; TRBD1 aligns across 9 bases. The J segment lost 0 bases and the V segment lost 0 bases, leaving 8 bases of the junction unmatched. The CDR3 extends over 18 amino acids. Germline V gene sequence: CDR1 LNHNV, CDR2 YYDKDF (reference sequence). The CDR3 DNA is TGTGCCACCAGCAGAGAAGGGGGGACAGGGAGATCTAACTATGGCTACACCTTC. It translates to CATSREGGTGRSNYGYTF.

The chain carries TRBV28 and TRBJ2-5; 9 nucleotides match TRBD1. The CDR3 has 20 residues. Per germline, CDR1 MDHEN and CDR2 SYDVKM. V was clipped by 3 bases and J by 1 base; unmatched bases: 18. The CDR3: CASSFIGTGRVRQIQETQYF. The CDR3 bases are TGTGCCAGCAGTTTTATAGGGACAGGGAGGGTCCGACAGATCCAAGAGACCCAGTACTTC.

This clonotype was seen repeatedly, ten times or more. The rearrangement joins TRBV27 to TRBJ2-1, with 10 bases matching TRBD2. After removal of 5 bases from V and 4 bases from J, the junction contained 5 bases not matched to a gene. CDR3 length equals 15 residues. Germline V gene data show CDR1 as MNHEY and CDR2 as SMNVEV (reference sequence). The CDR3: CASSKRGGQYNEQFF. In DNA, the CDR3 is TGTGCCAGCAGTAAGCGGGGGGGACAATACAATGAGCAGTTCTTC.

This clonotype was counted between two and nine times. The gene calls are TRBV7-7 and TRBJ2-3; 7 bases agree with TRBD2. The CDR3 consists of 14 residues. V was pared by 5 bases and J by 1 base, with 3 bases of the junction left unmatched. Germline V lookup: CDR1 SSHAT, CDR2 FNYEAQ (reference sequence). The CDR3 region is CASSRAGRTDTQYF. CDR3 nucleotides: TGTGCCAGCAGCCGAGCGGGGCGCACAGATACGCAGTATTTT.

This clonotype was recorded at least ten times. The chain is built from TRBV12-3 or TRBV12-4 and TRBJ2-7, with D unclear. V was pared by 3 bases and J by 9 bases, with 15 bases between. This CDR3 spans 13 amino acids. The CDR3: CASSLFLTAAQYF. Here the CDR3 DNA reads TGTGCCAGCAGTTTGTTCCTTACGGCGGCGCAGTACTTC.

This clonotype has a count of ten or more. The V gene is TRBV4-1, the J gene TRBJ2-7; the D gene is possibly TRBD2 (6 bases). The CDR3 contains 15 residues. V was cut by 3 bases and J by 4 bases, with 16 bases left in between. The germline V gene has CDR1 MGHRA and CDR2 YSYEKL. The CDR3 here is CASSQTDSGYYEQYF. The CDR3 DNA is TGCGCCAGCAGCCAGACCGACAGCGGGTATTACGAGCAGTACTTC.

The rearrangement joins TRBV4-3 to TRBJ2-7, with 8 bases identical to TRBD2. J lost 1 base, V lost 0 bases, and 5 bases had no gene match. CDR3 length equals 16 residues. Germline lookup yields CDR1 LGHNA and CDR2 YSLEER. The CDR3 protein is CASSQDRGGASYEQYF. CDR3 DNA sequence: TGCGCCAGCAGCCAAGATCGGGGGGGCGCTTCCTACGAGCAGTACTTC.

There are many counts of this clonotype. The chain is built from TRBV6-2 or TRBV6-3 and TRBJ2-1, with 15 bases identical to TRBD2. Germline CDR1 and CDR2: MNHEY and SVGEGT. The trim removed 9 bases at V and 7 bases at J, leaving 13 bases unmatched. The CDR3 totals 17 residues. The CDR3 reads CASKGLAGGTSLNEQFF. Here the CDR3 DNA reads TGTGCCAGTAAGGGACTAGCGGGGGGTACAAGTCTGAATGAGCAGTTCTTC.

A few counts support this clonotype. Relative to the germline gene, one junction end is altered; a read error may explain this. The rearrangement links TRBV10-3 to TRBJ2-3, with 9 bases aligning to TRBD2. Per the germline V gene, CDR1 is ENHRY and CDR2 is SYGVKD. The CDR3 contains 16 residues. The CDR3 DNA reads TGTGCCAGCAGTGACTCGTTAGCGGGAGACACTGGTACGCAGTATTTT. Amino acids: CASSDSLAGDTGTQYF.

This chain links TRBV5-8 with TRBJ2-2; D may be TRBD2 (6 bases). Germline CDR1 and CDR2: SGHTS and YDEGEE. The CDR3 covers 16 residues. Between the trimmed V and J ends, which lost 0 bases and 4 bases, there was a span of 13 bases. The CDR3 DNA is TGTGCCAGCAGCTTGGGGGCGGGGCAGACCACCGGGGAGCTGTTTTTT. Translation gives CASSLGAGQTTGELFF. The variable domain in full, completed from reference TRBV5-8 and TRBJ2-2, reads EAGVTQSPTHLIKTRGQQATLRCSPISGHTSVYWYQQALGLGLQFLLWYDEGEERNRGNFPPRFSGRQFPNYSSELNVNALELEDSALYLCASSLGAGQTTGELFFGEGSRLTVL.

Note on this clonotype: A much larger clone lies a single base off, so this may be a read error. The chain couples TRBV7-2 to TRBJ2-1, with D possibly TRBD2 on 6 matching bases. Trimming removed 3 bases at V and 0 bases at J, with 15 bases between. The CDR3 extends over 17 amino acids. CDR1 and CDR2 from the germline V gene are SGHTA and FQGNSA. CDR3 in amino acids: CASSFGAAGSSYNEQFF. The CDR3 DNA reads TGTGCCAGCAGCTTCGGGGCTGCGGGGTCCTCCTACAATGAGCAGTTCTTC.

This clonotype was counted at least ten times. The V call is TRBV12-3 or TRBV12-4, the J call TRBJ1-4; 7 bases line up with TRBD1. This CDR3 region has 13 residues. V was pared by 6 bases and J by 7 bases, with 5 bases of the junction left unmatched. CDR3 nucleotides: TGTGCCAGCAGAAAGGGGGCGGGTGAAAAACTGTTTTTT. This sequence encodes CASRKGAGEKLFF.

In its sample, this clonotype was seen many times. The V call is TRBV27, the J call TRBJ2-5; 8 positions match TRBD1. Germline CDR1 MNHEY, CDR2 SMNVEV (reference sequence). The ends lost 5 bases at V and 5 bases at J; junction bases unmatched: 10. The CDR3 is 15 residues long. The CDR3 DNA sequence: TGTGCCAGCAGTCCTGGACAGGGCCGGGGTGAGACCCAGTACTTC. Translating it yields CASSPGQGRGETQYF.

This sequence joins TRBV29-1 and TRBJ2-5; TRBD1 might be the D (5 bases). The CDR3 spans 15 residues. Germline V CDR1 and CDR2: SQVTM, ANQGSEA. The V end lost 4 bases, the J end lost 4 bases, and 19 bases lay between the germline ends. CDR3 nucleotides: TGCAGCGTTGGGTCATGGGGCAGGACGGTAGAGACCCAGTACTTC. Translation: CSVGSWGRTVETQYF.

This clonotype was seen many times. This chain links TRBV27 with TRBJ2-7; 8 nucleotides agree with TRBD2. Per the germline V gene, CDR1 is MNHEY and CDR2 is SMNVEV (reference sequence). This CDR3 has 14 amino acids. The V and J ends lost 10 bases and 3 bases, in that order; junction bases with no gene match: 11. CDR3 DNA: TGTGCCACCCTCCGCCGGGGGGGCGGCTACGAGCAGTACTTC. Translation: CATLRRGGGYEQYF.